The 16 T cell receptor beta chains below come from one sample, sequenced in a study of CD4+ T cells in melanoma. Libraries were prepared by immunoSEQ multiplex PCR; TCRdb keeps only in-frame clonotypes and omits some of them. Of about 140,000 clones listed, 92% are singletons. These receptors were collected from a human donor with melanoma.

This chain uses TRBV5-1 with TRBJ1-1; D unclear. The V end lost 4 bases, the J end lost 4 bases, and 11 bases lay between the germline ends. This CDR3 is 13 amino acids long. CDR1 SGHRS and CDR2 YFSETQ come from the germline V gene. CDR3 DNA: TGCGCCAGCAGCCCGTGGACCTCCACTGAAGCTTTCTTT. Translated: CASSPWTSTEAFF.

V usage is TRBV10-2 and J usage is TRBJ2-3; D not certain. Trimming left V 6 bases short and J 5 bases short, with 6 bases between. This CDR3 spans 11 amino acids. Germline CDR1 is WSHSY and CDR2 is SAAADI. The CDR3 reads CASRGGDTQYF. The CDR3 bases are TGCGCCAGCAGGGGCGGAGATACGCAGTATTTT.

This chain links TRBV10-3 with TRBJ2-1; D uncertain. Trimming cost V 10 bases and J 8 bases, with 18 bases left between them. The V gene's germline CDR1 is ENHRY and CDR2 SYGVKD. The CDR3 is 13 residues long. The CDR3 region is CASGASPYDEQFF. The CDR3 nucleotides are TGTGCCAGCGGAGCCTCGCCGTACGATGAGCAGTTCTTC.

This chain links TRBV18 with TRBJ2-7, with D unclear. V lost 1 base and J 3 bases, leaving 22 bases between the germline ends. From germline, CDR1 is KGHSH and CDR2 LQKENI. The CDR3 runs to 18 residues. The CDR3 loop is CASSPRLAGSKNDYEQYF. The CDR3 DNA is TGTGCCAGCTCACCACGATTGGCCGGAAGTAAAAACGACTACGAGCAGTACTTC.

The J gene is TRBJ1-6, the V gene TRBV5-1; 9 nucleotides match TRBD1. J lost 0 bases, V lost 1 base, and 8 bases had no gene match. Germline assignment: CDR1 SGHRS and CDR2 YFSETQ. The CDR3 sequence is 19 residues long. The CDR3 reads CASSLMGQGRNSYNSPLHF. The DNA of the CDR3 is TGCGCCAGCAGCTTGATGGGACAGGGAAGGAACTCCTATAATTCACCCCTCCACTTT. Based on the CDR3 plus reference TRBV5-1 and TRBJ1-6, the full variable domain is KAGVTQTPRYLIKTRGQQVTLSCSPISGHRSVSWYQQTPGQGLQFLFEYFSETQRNKGNFPGRFSGRQFSNSRSEMNVSTLELGDSALYLCASSLMGQGRNSYNSPLHFGNGTRLTVT.

CDR3 protein: CASSFGQGAYNEQFF. Written as DNA, the CDR3 is TGCGCCAGCAGCTTCGGGCAGGGCGCCTACAATGAGCAGTTCTTC. This chain joins TRBV5-1 and TRBJ2-1; weak D call: TRBD1 (5 bases). Germline V gives CDR1 SGHRS, CDR2 YFSETQ. The V end lost 2 bases, the J end lost 2 bases, and 11 bases lay between the germline ends. The CDR3 sequence is 15 residues long. The whole variable domain, filled in from reference TRBV5-1 and TRBJ2-1, reads KAGVTQTPRYLIKTRGQQVTLSCSPISGHRSVSWYQQTPGQGLQFLFEYFSETQRNKGNFPGRFSGRQFSNSRSEMNVSTLELGDSALYLCASSFGQGAYNEQFFGPGTRLTVL.

CDR3 coding DNA: TGTGCCAGCAGTGTAGGGGTCGGGGAAAAACTGTTTTTT. Translated, it gives CASSVGVGEKLFF. The gene calls are TRBV6-1 and TRBJ1-4; D may be TRBD1 (5 bases). The CDR3 covers 13 residues. Germline CDR1 and CDR2: MNHNS and SASEGT. V shed 4 bases and J shed 8 bases, with 11 bases lying between them.

The gene calls are TRBV6-1 and TRBJ1-2, with a weak D call TRBD1 (6 bases). Germline CDR1 and CDR2: MNHNS and SASEGT. V dropped 6 bases and J dropped 3 bases, with 17 bases sitting between them. The CDR3 consists of 15 residues. CDR3 coding DNA: TGTGCCAGCAGCTTACAGGGCCCCGGGTACTATGGCTACACCTTC. Translating it yields CASSLQGPGYYGYTF.

The chain uses TRBV15 and TRBJ2-3; possible D gene TRBD2, 5 bases. Germline V gene lookup returns CDR1 LNHNV and CDR2 YYDKDF (reference sequence). V lost 8 bases and J lost 2, with 14 bases in between. The CDR3 runs 14 residues. The CDR3 nucleotides are TGTGCCACCGCGGCGGACTCGTTCACAGATACGCAGTATTTT. Translation: CATAADSFTDTQYF.

The CDR3 region has the DNA TGTGCCAGCAGCTTAGGGATGGGCGAGGGAACTAATGAAAAACTGTTTTTT. This codes for CASSLGMGEGTNEKLFF. This chain connects TRBV7-9 to TRBJ1-4; no clear D. The CDR3 loop spans 17 amino acids. The germline V and J ends were trimmed by 1 base and 1 base, with 13 bases remaining between them. From germline, CDR1 is SEHNR and CDR2 FQNEAQ (reference sequence).

The rearrangement links TRBV7-8 to TRBJ2-5, with D possibly matching TRBD1 (5 bases). V lost 2 bases and J 5 bases, leaving 12 bases between the germline ends. The CDR3 runs to 14 residues. Germline CDR1 is SGHVS and CDR2 is FQNEAQ. CDR3 loop: CASSLSQGWETQYF. The CDR3 DNA follows: TGTGCCAGCAGCTTATCGCAGGGCTGGGAGACCCAGTACTTC.

This sequence joins TRBV6-5 and TRBJ1-2, with D possibly TRBD1 on 5 matching bases. V was shortened by 8 bases and J by 5 bases, with 18 bases between the two germline ends. This CDR3 spans 14 amino acids. Germline values: CDR1 MNHEY, CDR2 SVGAGI. The CDR3 loop reads CASVSRRGLYGYTF. The CDR3 nucleotides are TGTGCCAGCGTGAGTCGGAGGGGATTGTATGGCTACACCTTC.

This chain connects TRBV5-4 to TRBJ2-6; D unresolved. Germline V gene data show CDR1 as SGHNT and CDR2 as YYREEE (reference sequence). The V end was cut by 0 bases, the J end by 0 bases, with 7 bases between. The CDR3 is 16 residues long. CDR3 bases: TGTGCCAGCAGCTTGGCCACAGACTCTGGGGCCAACGTCCTGACTTTC. It specifies CASSLATDSGANVLTF.

The genes are TRBV5-1 and TRBJ1-4; 8 nucleotides agree with TRBD1. CDR3 length: 14 amino acids. Trimming at V came to 2 bases and at J to 8 bases, leaving 5 bases not matched to a gene. CDR1 SGHRS and CDR2 YFSETQ come from the germline V gene. The CDR3 DNA is TGCGCCAGCAGCTTACAGGGGGAAGTCGAAAAACTGTTTTTT. Encoded protein: CASSLQGEVEKLFF.

V and J are TRBV5-4 and TRBJ2-2, with D possibly being TRBD1 (6 bases). V lost 5 bases to trimming and J lost 7 bases, with 18 bases between them. Germline lookup yields CDR1 SGHNT and CDR2 YYREEE (reference sequence). This CDR3 has 15 amino acids. The CDR3 spells CASRDPHRVGGELFF. The DNA of the CDR3 is TGTGCCAGCAGGGACCCACACAGGGTTGGCGGGGAGCTGTTTTTT. The full variable domain, with the rest looked up from reference TRBV5-4 and TRBJ2-2, is ETGVTQSPTHLIKTRGQQVTLRCSSQSGHNTVSWYQQALGQGPQFIFQYYREEENGRGNFPPRFSGLQFPNYSSELNVNALELDDSALYLCASRDPHRVGGELFFGEGSRLTVL.

The rearrangement uses TRBV14 and TRBJ2-7; D unresolved. Trimming left V 6 bases short and J 0 bases short, with 9 bases between. Germline assignment: CDR1 SGHDN and CDR2 FVKESK. The CDR3 consists of 13 residues. CDR3 sequence: CASRSGTSYEQYF. Written as DNA, the CDR3 is TGTGCCAGCAGGAGTGGAACCTCCTACGAGCAGTACTTC.